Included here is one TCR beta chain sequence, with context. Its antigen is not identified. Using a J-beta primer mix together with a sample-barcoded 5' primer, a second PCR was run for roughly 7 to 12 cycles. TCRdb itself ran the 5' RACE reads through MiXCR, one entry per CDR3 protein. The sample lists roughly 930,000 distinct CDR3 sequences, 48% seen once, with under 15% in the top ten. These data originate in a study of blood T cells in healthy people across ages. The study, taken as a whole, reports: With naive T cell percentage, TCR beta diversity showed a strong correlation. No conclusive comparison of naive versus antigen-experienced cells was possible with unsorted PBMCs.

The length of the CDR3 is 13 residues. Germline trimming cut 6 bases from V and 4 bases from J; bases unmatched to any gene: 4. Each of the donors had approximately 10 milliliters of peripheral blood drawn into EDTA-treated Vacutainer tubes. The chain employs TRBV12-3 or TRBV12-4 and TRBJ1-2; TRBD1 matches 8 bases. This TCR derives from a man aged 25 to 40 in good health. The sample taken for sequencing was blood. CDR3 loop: CASSTGQVYGYTF. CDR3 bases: TGTGCCAGCAGCACGGGACAGGTCTATGGCTACACCTTC.